The rows below give T cell receptor beta chains drawn from one sample of a study of human T cells and chemical hapten exposure. TCRdb called the RACE reads again in MiXCR, with one record for every CDR3 protein. The sample consists of around 71,000 distinct CDR3 sequences, 9.8% of them appearing once. The source material was whole blood, sampled in connection with sensitization to the hapten diphenylcyclopropenone (DPC). The receptors shown here come from a woman between 40 and 55 years old with alopecia areata. Some clones in this sample may be carry-over from other donors' samples. CDR3s include the opening cysteine and the closing phenylalanine or tryptophan. D genes are given only for firm matches. Clone size appears in some rows only: once, few, many, or a class for an expanded clone.

j_call | d_call | clone_size | v_call | cdr3_nt | cdr3_aa
TRBJ2-7 | TRBD1 | many | TRBV4-3 | TGCGCCAGCAGCCACTCACAGGGGGCGTTGTACGAGCAGTACTTC | CASSHSQGALYEQYF
TRBJ2-5 | - | - | TRBV7-9 | TGTGCCAGCAGCTTAGAGGCAGGGCGGACCCAGTACTTC | CASSLEAGRTQYF
TRBJ1-4 | TRBD1 | many | TRBV20-1 | TGCAGTGCTACGGGACAGAGAAATGAAAAACTGTTTTTT | CSATGQRNEKLFF
TRBJ2-7 | - | - | TRBV6-5 | TGTGCCAGCAGTTCATACACGCGCCCTGGGGAGCAGTACTTC | CASSSYTRPGEQYF
TRBJ1-2 | - | many | TRBV12-3/TRBV12-4 | TGTGCCAGCAGTTTAGAAGAGGGAGGCTATGGCTACACCTTC | CASSLEEGGYGYTF
TRBJ2-5 | TRBD2 | few | TRBV7-2 | TGTGCCAGCAGCTTAGCGGGGACTAGCATGAAGACCCAGTACTTC | CASSLAGTSMKTQYF
TRBJ2-3 | TRBD2 | many | TRBV20-1 | TGCAGTGCTAGCCCCTCCGGGACTAGTTTGTATTTT | CSASPSGTSLYF
TRBJ2-4 | - | many | TRBV7-2 | TGTGCCAGCAGTCCCCGGTGGGCCAAAAACATTCAGTACTTC | CASSPRWAKNIQYF
TRBJ2-3 | - | - | TRBV29-1 | TGCAGCGTTAGCTCTGGAGGCACAGATACGCAGTATTTT | CSVSSGGTDTQYF
TRBJ1-2 | TRBD1 | - | TRBV6-2/TRBV6-3 | TGTGCCAGCAGTCTCGACGGGACAGGTGGAAATTTCTATGGCTACACCTTC | CASSLDGTGGNFYGYTF
TRBJ2-7 | TRBD1 | few | TRBV12-3/TRBV12-4 | TGTGCCAGCAGGATTTCGGGACAGGGCTACGAGCAGTACTTC | CASRISGQGYEQYF
TRBJ2-7 | TRBD1 | many | TRBV6-5 | TGTGCCAGCAGTTCAGGGGGCGACCTGTACGAGCAGTACTTC | CASSSGGDLYEQYF
TRBJ1-1 | - | many | TRBV28 | TGTGCCAGCAGTTTTCAGGTCGGGGGGGAAGCTTTCTTT | CASSFQVGGEAFF
TRBJ1-6 | TRBD1 | many | TRBV7-3 | TGTGCCAGCAGCTCGACAGGGCTCAATTCACCCCTCCACTTT | CASSSTGLNSPLHF
TRBJ1-2 | TRBD1 | few | TRBV14 | TGTGCCAGCAGCGCGGACAGGGGGCTTAACTATGGCTACACCTTC | CASSADRGLNYGYTF
TRBJ1-6 | - | few | TRBV5-1 | TGCGCCAGCAGCTTTGGGCCGGGCGACTCTTCACCCCTCCACTTT | CASSFGPGDSSPLHF
TRBJ1-1 | - | - | TRBV13 | TGTGCCAGCGCCCGGTATTTGGACACTGAAGCTTTCTTT | CASARYLDTEAFF
TRBJ2-1 | - | many | TRBV11-3 | TGTGCCAGCAGCTTAGCTCCCAATAACCTAGAGCAGTTCTTC | CASSLAPNNLEQFF
TRBJ1-1 | - | - | TRBV6-5 | TGTGCCAGCAGTTACCGTCCGGGGGCGCGTGGCACTGAAGCTTTCTTT | CASSYRPGARGTEAFF
TRBJ1-5 | - | many | TRBV10-3 | TGTGCCATCAGTGGCCGGGGGGGTAATCAGCCCCAGCATTTT | CAISGRGGNQPQHF
TRBJ1-2 | - | - | TRBV6-5 | TGTGCCAGTCGCCGGGACACCAACTATGGCTACACCTTC | CASRRDTNYGYTF
TRBJ2-1 | - | many | TRBV18 | TGTGCCAGCTCACCGGGGGAGCGGGTACGTGAGCAGTTCTTC | CASSPGERVREQFF
TRBJ2-3 | - | - | TRBV11-2 | TGTGCCAGCAGTTCCTTTTCCTCTTGGTATACGCAGTATTTT | CASSSFSSWYTQYF
TRBJ1-2 | - | many | TRBV7-6 | TGTGCCAGCAGCTCCGGACAGCTTTCCGTCTATGGCTACACCTTC | CASSSGQLSVYGYTF
TRBJ2-1 | TRBD2 | many | TRBV6-2/TRBV6-3 | TGTGCCAGCAGCACGGGGGGACTAGCGGGCACCAATGAGCAGTTCTTC | CASSTGGLAGTNEQFF
TRBJ1-2 | TRBD1 | many | TRBV7-8 | TGTGCCAGCAGCCCTCTTGACAGGGACGGCTACACCTTC | CASSPLDRDGYTF
TRBJ2-4 | - | many | TRBV11-2 | TGTGCCAGCAGCTTAGATCAGCACATTCAGTACTTC | CASSLDQHIQYF
TRBJ2-5 | TRBD1 | - | TRBV9 | TGTGCCAGCAGCGTTAGGACAGGGCCCCAAGAGACCCAGTACTTC | CASSVRTGPQETQYF
TRBJ2-1 | - | - | TRBV6-2/TRBV6-3 | TGTGCCAGCAGCCTAAAGCAGACCTACAATGAGCAGTTCTTC | CASSLKQTYNEQFF
TRBJ1-2 | - | many | TRBV6-2/TRBV6-3 | TGTGCCAGCAGTTACTTCGTCCCCGGACAGTATGGCTACACCTTC | CASSYFVPGQYGYTF
TRBJ2-1 | - | few | TRBV2 | TGTGCCAGCAGTGGAACAGGATCCTACAATGAGCAGTTCTTC | CASSGTGSYNEQFF
TRBJ2-3 | - | many | TRBV7-2 | TGTGCCAGCAGCTCCCTGAGGGGGGATACGCAGTATTTT | CASSSLRGDTQYF
TRBJ2-7 | - | many | TRBV28 | TGTGCCAGCAGTCCCAGACAGTCCGGGGAGCAGTACTTC | CASSPRQSGEQYF
TRBJ2-1 | TRBD2 | - | TRBV7-9 | TGTGCCAGCAGCTTACTCCTAGCGGGGGGGCCATATGAGCAGTTCTTC | CASSLLLAGGPYEQFF
TRBJ1-5 | - | - | TRBV10-2 | TGCGCCAGCACGAGCGGAAGCAATCAGCCCCAGCATTTT | CASTSGSNQPQHF
TRBJ2-1 | TRBD1 | few | TRBV4-3 | TGCGCCAGCAGCCAAGGGACAGGGGCCAACAATGAGCAGTTCTTC | CASSQGTGANNEQFF
TRBJ1-1 | - | many | TRBV20-1 | TGCAGTGCTAGAGATCGGGTGGGCTTAGGGACTGAAGCTTTCTTT | CSARDRVGLGTEAFF
TRBJ2-1 | TRBD2 | many | TRBV6-6 | TGTGCCAGCAGTCCGGGACTAGCGGGGTTGAGCTCCTACAATGAGCAGTTCTTC | CASSPGLAGLSSYNEQFF
TRBJ2-1 | - | - | TRBV9 | TGTGCCAGCAGCCTACTACCGGGGGCGAGTTCCTACAATGAGCAGTTCTTC | CASSLLPGASSYNEQFF
TRBJ2-5 | TRBD2 | few | TRBV7-8 | TGTGCCAGCAGCTCTCGACTAGCGGGGGGCCAAGAGACCCAGTACTTC | CASSSRLAGGQETQYF
TRBJ2-1 | TRBD2 | - | TRBV14 | TGTGCCAGCAGCCAAGACCGGAGCGGGGGGATTTACAATGAGCAGTTCTTC | CASSQDRSGGIYNEQFF
TRBJ1-1 | - | many | TRBV5-1 | TGCGCCAGCAGCCAAGGCACCTTTGAAACTGAAGCTTTCTTT | CASSQGTFETEAFF
TRBJ2-1 | - | few | TRBV5-4 | TGTGCCAGCAGCCTCGGACTCAACTCCTACAATGAGCAGTTCTTC | CASSLGLNSYNEQFF
TRBJ1-4 | TRBD1 | once | TRBV7-2 | TGTGCCAGCAGCTTAGACAGGGGGTATGAAAAACTGTTTTTT | CASSLDRGYEKLFF
TRBJ1-4 | - | few | TRBV6-2/TRBV6-3 | TGTGCCAGCAGATCAGTTCTCCAAGGTGAAAAACTGTTTTTT | CASRSVLQGEKLFF
TRBJ2-7 | - | - | TRBV12-5 | TGTGCTAGTGGCCTCGTGGGGGGAACCTACGAGCAGTACTTC | CASGLVGGTYEQYF
TRBJ1-1 | - | many | TRBV2 | TGTGCCAGCCCGCGGGTGGGAAGGACTGAAGCTTTCTTT | CASPRVGRTEAFF
TRBJ1-5 | TRBD1 | - | TRBV5-1 | TGCGCCAGCAGCCCGGGACAGGGCAATCAGCCCCAGCATTTT | CASSPGQGNQPQHF
TRBJ1-2 | - | - | TRBV6-6 | TGTGCCAGCAGTTACTCGAAGGGGAACTATGGCTACACCTTC | CASSYSKGNYGYTF
TRBJ1-1 | - | many | TRBV20-1 | TGCAGTGCTAGACGACAGTCAGGGGACACTGAAGCTTTCTTT | CSARRQSGDTEAFF
TRBJ1-5 | - | many | TRBV3-1 | TGTGCCAGCAGCCTGGACACCGGGACAAATCAGCCCCAGCATTTT | CASSLDTGTNQPQHF
TRBJ1-2 | - | - | TRBV5-5 | TGTGCCAGCCGGTCTGGGGACTATGGCTACACCTTC | CASRSGDYGYTF
TRBJ2-4 | TRBD2 | - | TRBV4-3 | TGCGCCAGCAGCCAAGATTGGGACGGATTAGCGGGGGCTTTAGCCAAAAACATTCAGTACTTC | CASSQDWDGLAGALAKNIQYF
TRBJ2-1 | - | few | TRBV7-2 | TGTGCCAGCAGCTACAGCCACAGGGTAAATGAGCAGTTCTTC | CASSYSHRVNEQFF
TRBJ2-2 | - | many | TRBV7-9 | TGTGCCAGCACCCCCCCATTCTCCTTTACGGCGAACACCGGGGAGCTGTTTTTT | CASTPPFSFTANTGELFF
TRBJ1-3 | - | many | TRBV15 | TGTGCCACCAGCAGAGATATTGGGGGTGGAAACACCATATATTTT | CATSRDIGGGNTIYF